The 30 T cell receptor beta chains below all came from one sample that was sequenced in a study of OX40 agonist ivuxolimab in advanced cancers. Sequencing was performed with immunoSEQ multiplex PCR; in TCRdb, only in-frame clones are kept and a portion is missing. The data contain tens of thousands of clones, 84% of them singletons. Specimen: CD4+ or CD8+ T cells sorted from blood, collected in a trial of the OX40 agonist ivuxolimab. These receptors came from an adult with an advanced solid tumor such as melanoma, head and neck, liver or kidney cancer.

This clone was picked up a small number of times. This chain connects TRBV28 to TRBJ1-2; 7 bases align to TRBD1. This CDR3 comprises 12 residues. After removal of 8 bases from V and 3 bases from J, the junction contained 3 bases not matched to a gene. Germline assignment: CDR1 MDHEN and CDR2 SYDVKM. CDR3: CASGRGDYGYTF. CDR3 nucleotides: TGTGCCAGCGGCAGGGGGGACTATGGCTACACCTTC.

The chain has TRBV18 and TRBJ1-1, with D perhaps TRBD1 (5 bases). The CDR3 consists of 13 residues. V shed 2 bases and J shed 5 bases, with 9 bases lying between them. Germline V CDR1 and CDR2: KGHSH, LQKENI. The CDR3 DNA is TGTGCCAGCTCACCAGGGAAGGGGACTGAAGCTTTCTTT. It codes for CASSPGKGTEAFF.

This clone was seen just once. The V and J genes are TRBV7-9 and TRBJ2-7; TRBD2 agrees at 8 bases. V was pared by 2 bases and J by 3 bases, with 6 bases of the junction left unmatched. The CDR3 loop spans 15 amino acids. Germline CDR1 is SEHNR and CDR2 is FQNEAQ (reference sequence). The CDR3 sequence is CASSLLGGGFYEQYF. CDR3 sequence (DNA): TGTGCCAGCAGCTTATTGGGCGGGGGGTTCTACGAGCAGTACTTC.

This clone is a singleton in its sample. The chain links TRBV5-1 to TRBJ1-2; unclear D gene. Germline values: CDR1 SGHRS, CDR2 YFSETQ. This CDR3 has 13 amino acids. V was pared by 4 bases and J by 5 bases, with 12 bases between. DNA for the CDR3: TGCGCCAGCAGCCCCTGGGGTAGTTATGGCTACACCTTC. It yields the protein CASSPWGSYGYTF.

The J gene is TRBJ2-7, the V gene TRBV7-9, with TRBD1 matching over 7 bases. Germline CDR1 SEHNR, CDR2 FQNEAQ (reference sequence). V shed 5 bases and J 2 bases; nucleotides not matched to a gene: 6. CDR3 length: 14 residues. The CDR3 DNA reads as TGTGCCAGCAGCCCGTGGGACAGAGCCTACGAGCAGTACTTC. Amino acid sequence: CASSPWDRAYEQYF.

The chain couples TRBV5-1 to TRBJ2-1, with 11 bases aligning to TRBD2. The germline gives CDR1 SGHRS, CDR2 YFSETQ. The CDR3 sequence is 16 residues long. V shed 0 bases and J 4 bases; nucleotides not matched to a gene: 3. The DNA for the CDR3 is TGCGCCAGCAGCTTGGCCCCTAGCGGGGGGTACAATGAGCAGTTCTTC. Translating gives CASSLAPSGGYNEQFF.

The rearrangement links TRBV7-2 to TRBJ2-3, with D tentatively TRBD2 (6 bases). Deletions cut 6 bases from V and 5 bases from J, with 15 bases between. CDR3 length equals 14 residues. Germline V gives CDR1 SGHTA, CDR2 FQGNSA. The CDR3 sequence is CASRVDWREDTQYF. CDR3 in DNA: TGTGCCAGCAGGGTGGACTGGAGGGAAGATACGCAGTATTTT.

The gene calls are TRBV27 and TRBJ2-7; 7 nucleotides align to TRBD1. The junction had 11 bases not matched to a gene; V was cut back by 6 bases and J by 3 bases. The length of the CDR3 is 15 residues. Germline CDR1 reads MNHEY; CDR2 reads SMNVEV (reference sequence). CDR3: CASSTTWDSYYEQYF. The CDR3 region has the DNA TGTGCCAGCAGCACGACCTGGGACAGCTACTACGAGCAGTACTTC.

J is TRBJ1-4 and V is TRBV15; D gene uncertain. The CDR3 runs 14 residues. CDR1 is LNHNV, CDR2 YYDKDF, per germline (reference sequence). The V gene lost 0 bases and the J gene lost 0 bases, with 2 bases spanning the gap. The CDR3 DNA reads TGTGCCACCAGCAGAGACACAACTAATGAAAAACTGTTTTTT. Amino acids: CATSRDTTNEKLFF.

This rearrangement joins TRBV2 to TRBJ2-5; D is possibly TRBD2 (5 bases). CDR1 SNHLY and CDR2 FYNNEI come from the germline V gene. Trimming removed 0 bases at V and 1 base at J, with 6 bases between. The CDR3 loop spans 14 amino acids. The CDR3 sequence: CASSEALAQETQYF. In DNA, the CDR3 is TGTGCCAGCAGTGAAGCCCTAGCCCAAGAGACCCAGTACTTC.

The chain joins TRBV5-1 to TRBJ2-2; D is possibly TRBD1 (6 bases). CDR3 length: 15 amino acids. Germline lookup yields CDR1 SGHRS and CDR2 YFSETQ. The V end was cut by 7 bases, the J end by 2 bases, with 15 bases between. The chain's CDR3 is CASQDSRSNTGELFF. CDR3 nucleotides: TGCGCCAGCCAGGACAGCAGAAGTAACACCGGGGAGCTGTTTTTT.

In its sample, this clone was seen once. The chain uses TRBV7-9 and TRBJ2-3, with 7 bases aligning to TRBD1. Looked up from germline, CDR1 is SEHNR and CDR2 is FQNEAQ (reference sequence). The CDR3 is made up of 17 amino acids. Trimming cost V 0 bases and J 3 bases; bases outside gene matches: 9. CDR3: CASSLALRQGETDTQYF. CDR3 nucleotide sequence: TGTGCCAGCAGCTTAGCTCTCCGACAGGGTGAGACAGATACGCAGTATTTT. The full variable domain, in which reference TRBV7-9 and TRBJ2-3 provide the parts outside the CDR3, is DTGVSQNPRHKITKRGQNVTFRCDPISEHNRLYWYRQTLGQGPEFLTYFQNEAQLEKSRLLSDRFSAERPKGSFSTLEIQRTEQGDSAMYLCASSLALRQGETDTQYFGPGTRLTVL.

This clone was seen a single time. J is TRBJ1-6 and V is TRBV9, with a possible D match to TRBD1 (5 bases). Trimming removed 4 bases from V and 8 bases from J, with 13 bases in between. Germline V gene sequence: CDR1 SGDLS, CDR2 YYNGEE. The CDR3 is made up of 14 amino acids. In DNA form, the CDR3 reads TGTGCCAGCAGCTCGAGGGACGAGCATTCACCCCTCCACTTT. Protein sequence: CASSSRDEHSPLHF.

The chain carries TRBV4-3 and TRBJ2-5; weak D call: TRBD2 (5 bases). Germline CDR1 and CDR2: LGHNA and YSLEER. The CDR3 is 13 residues long. With 2 bases removed from V and 4 bases from J, the gap between germline ends came to 8 bases. The CDR3 DNA is TGCGCCAGCAGCCAACGGGGTCTAGAGACCCAGTACTTC. Translation: CASSQRGLETQYF.

The V and J genes are TRBV5-1 and TRBJ2-2, with a tentative D call TRBD2 (5 bases). Per the germline V gene, CDR1 is SGHRS and CDR2 is YFSETQ. The CDR3 runs 16 residues. Trimming cost V 7 bases and J 1 base, with 17 bases left between them. This chain's CDR3 is CASGSPPGRNTGELFF. The CDR3 DNA reads TGCGCCAGCGGATCCCCTCCGGGGAGGAACACCGGGGAGCTGTTTTTT.

The rearrangement joins TRBV7-3 to TRBJ1-2; 8 bases match TRBD1. The V and J ends lost 4 bases and 8 bases, in that order; junction bases with no gene match: 6. This CDR3 comprises 13 residues. CDR1 SGHTA and CDR2 FQGTGA come from the germline V gene. DNA for the CDR3: TGTGCCAGCAGCTCCGGACAGGGTGGAGGCTACACCTTC. It codes for CASSSGQGGGYTF.

There are a few counts of this clone. The genes are TRBV4-3 and TRBJ2-6; D is undetermined. This CDR3 has 17 residues. Trimming stripped 1 base from V and 0 bases from J, with 10 bases between. Germline lookup yields CDR1 LGHNA and CDR2 YSLEER. CDR3 amino acids: CASSQAQAYSGANVLTF. The CDR3 DNA is TGCGCCAGCAGCCAAGCCCAGGCCTACTCTGGGGCCAACGTCCTGACTTTC.

The V gene is TRBV7-2, the J gene TRBJ1-1, with 7 bases that match TRBD1. The CDR3 has 14 amino acids. Germline V gene sequence: CDR1 SGHTA, CDR2 FQGNSA. V shed 5 bases and J 1 base; nucleotides not matched to a gene: 4. The CDR3 here is CASSPGQTNTEAFF. The CDR3 DNA sequence: TGTGCCAGCAGCCCGGGACAGACGAACACTGAAGCTTTCTTT.

The chain carries TRBV15 and TRBJ1-2, with TRBD1 as a possible D gene (5 bases). Germline values: CDR1 LNHNV, CDR2 YYDKDF (reference sequence). V lost 0 bases and J 2 bases, leaving 10 bases between the germline ends. The CDR3 consists of 15 residues. CDR3 sequence: CATSRDFGGNYGYTF. DNA of the CDR3: TGTGCCACCAGCAGAGATTTTGGGGGGAACTATGGCTACACCTTC.

The V call is TRBV5-4, the J call TRBJ2-5; TRBD2 agrees at 8 bases. With 3 bases clipped from V and 5 bases from J, the junction kept 9 bases outside the gene matches. CDR1 is SGHNT and CDR2 is YYREEE in the germline V gene (reference sequence). This CDR3 has 15 residues. In nucleotides, the CDR3 is TGTGCCAGCAGCTATTCCGGGACTAGAACGGAGACCCAGTACTTC. Its protein product is CASSYSGTRTETQYF.

The chain has TRBV5-1 and TRBJ2-3; 8 nucleotides align to TRBD2. Germline CDR1 and CDR2: SGHRS and YFSETQ. CDR3 size: 15 residues. V dropped 1 base and J dropped 5; count of bases not matched to a gene: 6. The CDR3 sequence is CASSLRGGLLDTQYF. CDR3 bases: TGCGCCAGCAGCTTGCGGGGGGGCCTTTTAGATACGCAGTATTTT.

The J gene is TRBJ2-3, the V gene TRBV5-1; D might be TRBD2 (6 bases). Between the trimmed V and J ends, which lost 7 bases and 5 bases, there was a span of 14 bases. Germline loops: CDR1 SGHRS, CDR2 YFSETQ. This CDR3 is built from 13 residues. CDR3 amino acids: CASGGIGGDTQYF. CDR3 nucleotide sequence: TGCGCCAGCGGGGGGATCGGGGGAGATACGCAGTATTTT.

V gene TRBV10-1 combines with J gene TRBJ2-1, with unresolved D. The CDR3 covers 13 residues. Trimming cost V 0 bases and J 12 bases, with 12 bases left between them. CDR1 and CDR2 from the germline V gene are WNHNN and SYGVQD (reference sequence). CDR3 region: CASSESGSLGQFF. CDR3 DNA sequence: TGCGCCAGCAGTGAGTCGGGATCCCTGGGGCAGTTCTTC.

The J gene is TRBJ1-5, the V gene TRBV7-2, with D unclear. The germline CDR1 and CDR2 sequences are SGHTA and FQGNSA. V lost 2 bases, J lost 2 bases, and 4 bases lay in between. The CDR3 spans 13 residues. DNA of the CDR3: TGTGCCAGCAGCTTACGCGGCAATCAGCCCCAGCATTTT. Translating it yields CASSLRGNQPQHF.

The genes are TRBV7-9 and TRBJ1-1; the D is unclear. Germline values: CDR1 SEHNR, CDR2 FQNEAQ (reference sequence). The CDR3 covers 13 residues. The V gene lost 5 bases and the J gene lost 4 bases, with 11 bases spanning the gap. In DNA form, the CDR3 reads TGTGCCAGCAGCCGACTTCAAGCCACTGAAGCTTTCTTT. Translated: CASSRLQATEAFF.

This chain uses TRBV5-5 with TRBJ1-1; 12 bases agree with TRBD1. V was pared by 4 bases and J by 1 base, with 17 bases of the junction left unmatched. The CDR3 totals 20 residues. Germline CDR1 is SGHKS and CDR2 is YYEKEE (reference sequence). In DNA form, the CDR3 reads TGTGCCAGCAGCCCCGGGACAGGGGGCTGGAGGATGGTGGAGAACACTGAAGCTTTCTTT. Its protein product is CASSPGTGGWRMVENTEAFF.

The J gene is TRBJ2-3, the V gene TRBV5-6; perhaps TRBD2 as D (6 bases). The CDR3 is made up of 13 amino acids. From germline, CDR1 is SGHDT and CDR2 YYEEEE. The CDR3 DNA reads as TGTGCGGCTGCGGGACGGAGCACAGATACGCAGTATTTT. This gives the protein CAAAGRSTDTQYF.

The J gene is TRBJ2-3, the V gene TRBV7-2; D unclear. Germline values: CDR1 SGHTA, CDR2 FQGNSA. Trimming removed 1 base from V and 4 bases from J, with 12 bases in between. The CDR3 is 15 residues long. CDR3 in DNA: TGTGCCAGCAGCTTAGTAGGGCTTAAGGCAGATACGCAGTATTTT. This gives the protein CASSLVGLKADTQYF.

This clone was counted once. This chain joins TRBV5-4 and TRBJ1-1; D ambiguous. CDR3 size: 12 residues. Trimming cost V 4 bases and J 1 base, with 5 bases left between them. CDR1 is SGHNT, CDR2 YYREEE, per germline (reference sequence). In nucleotides, the CDR3 is TGTGCCAGCAGCCACTGGAACACTGAAGCTTTCTTT. Translation gives CASSHWNTEAFF.

The genes are TRBV10-3 and TRBJ2-5, with TRBD1 matching over 8 bases. This CDR3 spans 14 amino acids. The J segment lost 5 bases and the V segment lost 3 bases, leaving 5 bases of the junction unmatched. Germline CDR1 is ENHRY and CDR2 is SYGVKD. CDR3 protein: CAISDSTGVETQYF. The CDR3 DNA reads TGTGCCATCAGTGATTCGACAGGGGTGGAGACCCAGTACTTC.